Included here is one T cell receptor (beta chain) sequence, with context. This sample is drawn from a study of blood T cell repertoires in COVID-19. Sequencing was performed with immunoSEQ multiplex PCR; in TCRdb, only in-frame clones are kept and a portion is missing. The table records under 300,000 clones, approximately 90% of them present only once. Germline V lookup: CDR1 SGDLS, CDR2 YYNGEE. CDR3 length: 13 residues. With 4 bases removed from V and 6 bases from J, the gap between germline ends came to 10 bases. The source is a woman in her 40s who had recovered from COVID-19. J is TRBJ2-2 and V is TRBV9, with D possibly TRBD1 on 5 matching bases. Sequencing was done on a sample of peripheral blood. CDR3 nucleotides: TGTGCCAGCAGCCCCGTAGGGGCCGGGGAGCTGTTTTTT. Its translation: CASSPVGAGELFF.